There are many counts of the clone carrying this T cell receptor (beta chain). This sample is drawn from a study of neurological immune-mediated disorders. Synthesis of cDNA was carried out by template-switch 5'RACE. The reaction used 10-nucleotide random UMIs. MiXCR was run by TCRdb on the 5' RACE reads, yielding one entry per CDR3 protein. The data show 81,000 or so distinct CDR3 sequences, 4.5% to 6.5% seen once. The length of the CDR3 is 12 residues. V lost 3 bases and J 7 bases, leaving 6 bases between the germline ends. CDR1 SNHLY and CDR2 FYNNEI come from the germline V gene. Material: PBMCs. This sequence originates from a woman in her twenties or thirties with multiple sclerosis. J is TRBJ1-4 and V is TRBV2, with D uncertain. CDR3 residues: CASSEQAEKLFF. The CDR3 nucleotides read TGTGCCAGCAGTGAGCAGGCTGAAAAACTGTTTTTT.